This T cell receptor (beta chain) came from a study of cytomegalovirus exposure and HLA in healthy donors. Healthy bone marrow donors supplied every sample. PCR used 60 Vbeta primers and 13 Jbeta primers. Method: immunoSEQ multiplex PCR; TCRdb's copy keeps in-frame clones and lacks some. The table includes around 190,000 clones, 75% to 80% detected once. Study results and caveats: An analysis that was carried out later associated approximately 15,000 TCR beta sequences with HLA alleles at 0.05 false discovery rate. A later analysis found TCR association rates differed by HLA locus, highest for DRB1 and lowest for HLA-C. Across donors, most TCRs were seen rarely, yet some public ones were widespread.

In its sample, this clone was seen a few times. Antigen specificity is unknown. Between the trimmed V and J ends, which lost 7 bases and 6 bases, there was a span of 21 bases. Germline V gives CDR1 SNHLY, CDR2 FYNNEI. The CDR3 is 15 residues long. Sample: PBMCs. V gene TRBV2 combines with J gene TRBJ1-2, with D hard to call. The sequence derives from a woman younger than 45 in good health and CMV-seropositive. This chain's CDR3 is CASNVGWAGGDGYTF. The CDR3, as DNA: TGTGCCAGCAACGTTGGGTGGGCAGGCGGGGATGGCTACACCTTC. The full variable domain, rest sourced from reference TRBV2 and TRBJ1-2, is EPEVTQTPSHQVTQMGQEVILRCVPISNHLYFYWYRQILGQKVEFLVSFYNNEISEKSEIFDDQFSVERPDGSNFTLKIRSTKLEDSAMYFCASNVGWAGGDGYTFGSGTRLTVV.